The sequence of this T cell receptor (beta chain) was determined in a study of graft-versus-host responses after intestinal transplantation (dated by TCRdb to the early 2020s). The study in broad terms: Multivisceral, liver-intestinal, or isolated intestinal transplants were received by the recipients. To identify alloreactive clones, pre-transplant mixed lymphocyte reaction products were sequenced and then compared with unstimulated pre-transplant donor and recipient T cells. Anti-thymocyte globulin induction was given to all recipients, followed by maintenance tacrolimus and steroids for 2 to 3 years. Donor T cell macrochimerism was defined as a peak of at least 4% donor T cells among recipient peripheral blood mononuclear cells. Rather than going through the commercial service, samples from a few later patients were sequenced in-house on an Illumina MiSeq and processed with MiXCR. A cohort of about two dozen intestinal transplant recipients, including one retransplant, was enrolled, and 3 patients lacking pretransplant specimens were excluded. After intestinal transplantation, graft-versus-host and host-versus-graft alloreactive T cell clones were followed in the graft, circulation and bone marrow using bulk TCR-beta CDR3 sequencing. General conclusions and limits of the study: GvH clones were detected in recipient bone marrow, and some of these GvH clones were observed earlier in ileal mucosa or blood, consistent with an intestinal mucosal origin. The conclusions were limited by the relatively low number and heterogeneity of the intestinal transplant patients. Early after transplant, peak levels of circulating GvH clones were found to be associated with declines in HvG clones. In patients with donor T cell macrochimerism, the allografts had high GvH to HvG T cell clonal ratios.

The library was generated by the immunoSEQ multiplex PCR assay. For most patients, high-throughput TCR-beta CDR3 sequencing of genomic DNA was performed by Adaptive Biotechnologies. For the original study's pipeline: TCR sequencing data were retrieved from Adaptive's ImmunoSEQ software for around 20 patients, whereas three other patients were processed with MiXCR and VDJtools. Because the origin of CDR3 nucleotide sequences shared between donor and recipient could not be assigned, those sequences were removed. Alloreactive clones required at least 2-fold expansion over unstimulated cells and minimum CFSE-low frequency of 0.002% (template counts) or 0.001% (read counts). Mappable clones were those detected in sequenced pre-transplant spleen, lymph node, or MLR CFSE-low populations of the donor or recipient. The cumulative frequency of alloreactive clones was calculated as a percentage of all sequences, weighted by copy number. TCRdb re-hosts the immuneACCESS table, in-frame sequences only. Its copies lack some clones; in the studies checked, an unresolved V gene accounts for under half of them, and the cause for the rest is not known. That table is the source of V, J and clone size, and D and trimming were worked out from the DNA. The sample table contains approximately 8,200 clones; only one count was recorded for around 72% of them. 10% to 15% of the sample is in the top ten clones.

V loses 0 bases of germline sequence and J loses 7 bases, and the interval between the two ends is 14 bases. There are 15 amino acids in the CDR3, from cysteine to phenylalanine inclusive. Only CDR3 DNA is held: 45 bases, read in frame from base 1. According to the germline V gene, CDR1 reads SGHRS and CDR2 reads YFSETQ. As concerns this clone: Its cognate antigen has yet to be identified. One base away there is no much larger clone; base qualities are not given.

Dithiothreitol, EDTA incubations and collagenase D digestion were used to isolate intraepithelial and lamina propria lymphocytes from graft specimens. Bulk TCR-beta sequencing was performed on serial intestinal graft biopsy specimens collected as late as 600 days after transplant. The source of this sequence is a human patient who received an intestinal transplant, so some T cells may come from the graft donor. The rearranged chain carries TRBV5-1 and TRBJ2-1, with no confident D gene call. The material was ileum tissue, obtained roughly 230 days after intestinal transplant. The CDR3 reads CASSLVLSLTNEQFF. Here is the DNA: TGCGCCAGCAGCTTGGTCCTCTCCCTTACTAATGAGCAGTTCTTC.